Presented here are 30 T cell receptor beta chains from one specimen sequenced in a study of PD-L1 blockade in urothelial cancer. Sequencing was performed with immunoSEQ multiplex PCR; in TCRdb, only in-frame clones are kept and a portion is missing. The sample contains approximately 100,000 clones, approximately 90% of which appear only once. The specimen was PBMCs, collected around atezolizumab (anti-PD-L1) treatment. The receptors originated from a woman of 80 years or more with urothelial cancer.

The table lists this clone with a few counts. The chain employs TRBV5-1 and TRBJ2-3; TRBD1 matches at 7 bases. Germline V lookup: CDR1 SGHRS, CDR2 YFSETQ. The J segment lost 0 bases and the V segment lost 0 bases, leaving 7 bases of the junction unmatched. The CDR3 has 17 residues. The CDR3 nucleotides read TGCGCCAGCAGCTTGGTTACAGGGGCCTCTAGCACAGATACGCAGTATTTT. Its protein product is CASSLVTGASSTDTQYF. The complete variable domain, with remaining parts taken from reference TRBV5-1 and TRBJ2-3, reads KAGVTQTPRYLIKTRGQQVTLSCSPISGHRSVSWYQQTPGQGLQFLFEYFSETQRNKGNFPGRFSGRQFSNSRSEMNVSTLELGDSALYLCASSLVTGASSTDTQYFGPGTRLTVL.

As DNA, the CDR3 is TGTGCCAGCAGCCATCGCGTCTCTGGAAACACCATATATTTT. This sequence encodes CASSHRVSGNTIYF. The chain is built from TRBV7-9 and TRBJ1-3; D gene unclear. The CDR3 totals 14 residues. Germline CDR1 SEHNR, CDR2 FQNEAQ (reference sequence). Trimming cost V 5 bases and J 0 bases, with 8 bases left between them.

The rearrangement uses TRBV10-3 and TRBJ2-7; TRBD2 matches 9 bases. J gave up 7 bases and V 11 bases, and 12 bases lay outside the gene matches. CDR3 length equals 13 residues. Germline CDR1 reads ENHRY; CDR2 reads SYGVKD. The CDR3 loop is CAFQREAQTEQYF. CDR3 nucleotide sequence: TGTGCCTTCCAGCGGGAGGCTCAAACGGAGCAGTACTTC.

This rearrangement joins TRBV19 to TRBJ2-7; 10 bases align to TRBD1. CDR3 length: 17 residues. Germline-derived CDR1 and CDR2 are LNHDA and SQIVND (reference sequence). J lost 1 base, V lost 2 bases, and 8 bases had no gene match. The CDR3 loop is CASSIWDRGGGSYEQYF. Written as DNA, the CDR3 is TGTGCCAGTAGTATATGGGACAGGGGTGGTGGGTCCTACGAGCAGTACTTC.

The rearrangement joins TRBV5-4 to TRBJ2-7; 9 positions match TRBD1. In germline, CDR1 is SGHNT, CDR2 YYREEE (reference sequence). V gave up 4 bases and J gave up 7 bases; unmatched junction bases: 9. This CDR3 comprises 14 residues. For the CDR3, the DNA is TGTGCCAGCAGCGCCGACAGGGGGAATTGGGAGCAGTACTTC. Translation: CASSADRGNWEQYF.

This chain links TRBV9 with TRBJ1-1; maybe TRBD1 (5 bases). The ends were cut back, 3 bases at V and 5 bases at J, with 17 bases in the middle. The CDR3 sequence is 15 residues long. Germline values: CDR1 SGDLS, CDR2 YYNGEE. In nucleotides, the CDR3 is TGTGCCAGCAGCGCGGGGGACGTGATGGGGACTGAAGCTTTCTTT. Protein: CASSAGDVMGTEAFF.

The CDR3 reads CASSVGTAATNEKLFF. The CDR3 DNA sequence: TGCGCCAGCAGCGTCGGGACAGCTGCAACTAATGAAAAACTGTTTTTT. The V gene is TRBV5-1, the J gene TRBJ1-4, with 7 bases aligning to TRBD1. Germline CDR1 and CDR2: SGHRS and YFSETQ. The V and J ends lost 4 bases and 0 bases, in that order; junction bases with no gene match: 6. This CDR3 contains 16 residues.

CDR3 loop: CASSESASGPYNEQFF. The CDR3 coding sequence is TGTGCCAGCAGTGAATCCGCTAGCGGGCCCTACAATGAGCAGTTCTTC. V and J are TRBV6-1 and TRBJ2-1; 8 nucleotides line up with TRBD2. With 2 bases clipped from V and 2 bases from J, the junction kept 5 bases outside the gene matches. The CDR3 length is 16 residues. In germline, CDR1 is MNHNS, CDR2 SASEGT.

This clone was detected once. J is TRBJ1-1 and V is TRBV19; 7 bases are a match to TRBD1. The CDR3 is 15 amino acids. The trim removed 3 bases at V and 1 base at J, leaving 5 bases unmatched. Germline lookup yields CDR1 LNHDA and CDR2 SQIVND (reference sequence). This chain's CDR3 is CASSITGVGNTEAFF. The CDR3 DNA sequence: TGTGCCAGTAGTATTACAGGGGTTGGGAACACTGAAGCTTTCTTT.

The chain recombines TRBV19 with TRBJ1-1; D possibly corresponds to TRBD1 (5 bases). V was clipped by 3 bases and J by 0 bases, with 11 bases between them. The CDR3 is 15 amino acids. The germline V gene encodes CDR1 LNHDA and CDR2 SQIVND (reference sequence). Here the CDR3 reads CASSIQGSVNTEAFF. CDR3 nucleotides: TGTGCCAGTAGTATTCAGGGATCGGTGAACACTGAAGCTTTCTTT.

The rearrangement links TRBV5-1 to TRBJ2-7, with D possibly TRBD2 on 6 matching bases. Germline assignment: CDR1 SGHRS and CDR2 YFSETQ. This CDR3 region has 14 residues. V lost 4 bases and J lost 5, with 16 bases in between. CDR3 DNA: TGCGCCAGCAGCCCTGGCGGGGTGGGGGACGAGCAGTACTTC. It translates to CASSPGGVGDEQYF.

This clone has just one count. The J gene is TRBJ2-2, the V gene TRBV14, with 13 bases identical to TRBD2. This CDR3 has 17 residues. The V gene end was trimmed by 4 bases and the J gene end by 5 bases; junction bases not matched to a gene: 7. Germline V CDR1 and CDR2: SGHDN, FVKESK. In DNA, the CDR3 is TGTGCCAGCAGCCCCTGGACTAGCGGGAGTCCGACCGGGGAGCTGTTTTTT. Protein sequence: CASSPWTSGSPTGELFF.

V usage is TRBV10-3 and J usage is TRBJ2-7; D call uncertain. Trimming cost V 2 bases and J 3 bases, with 5 bases left between them. Germline values: CDR1 ENHRY, CDR2 SYGVKD. The CDR3 is 12 amino acids. CDR3 in DNA: TGTGCCATCAGTGAGCGGAGCTACGAGCAGTACTTC. As protein: CAISERSYEQYF.

This chain links TRBV30 with TRBJ1-5; 7 nucleotides agree with TRBD1. CDR1 is GTSNPN and CDR2 is SVGIG in the germline V gene (reference sequence). This CDR3 spans 14 amino acids. V lost 0 bases and J lost 4; bases outside the gene matches: 3. The CDR3 DNA reads as TGTGCCTGGAGTGTACGCAGGGGGAATCAGCCCCAGCATTTT. Its translation: CAWSVRRGNQPQHF.

This chain connects TRBV7-9 to TRBJ2-1; 7 nucleotides agree with TRBD1. Trimming at V came to 2 bases and at J to 0 bases, leaving 10 bases not matched to a gene. Germline V gene data show CDR1 as SEHNR and CDR2 as FQNEAQ (reference sequence). CDR3 length: 18 amino acids. Here the CDR3 reads CASSLIRGGETSYNEQFF. The CDR3, as DNA: TGTGCCAGCAGCTTAATAAGAGGGGGCGAGACCTCCTACAATGAGCAGTTCTTC.

The chain has TRBV6-5 and TRBJ1-5; the match to TRBD1 covers 7 bases. This CDR3 is built from 13 residues. V shed 7 bases and J 2 bases; nucleotides not matched to a gene: 2. Germline loops: CDR1 MNHEY, CDR2 SVGAGI. The chain's CDR3 is CASKGAGNQPQHF. CDR3 sequence (DNA): TGTGCCAGCAAGGGGGCAGGCAATCAGCCCCAGCATTTT.

The chain has TRBV20-1 and TRBJ1-4; D is unresolved. The CDR3 contains 11 residues. The V gene's germline CDR1 is DFQATT and CDR2 SNEGSKA (reference sequence). Trimming removed 3 bases from V and 8 bases from J, with 7 bases in between. The CDR3 spells CSARYEEKLFF. Here the CDR3 DNA reads TGCAGTGCTAGGTACGAGGAAAAACTGTTTTTT.

This clone was observed a few times. The rearrangement links TRBV7-2 to TRBJ1-2, with D perhaps matching TRBD1 (6 bases). The CDR3 consists of 13 residues. V was clipped by 10 bases and J by 4 bases, with 16 bases between them. Per the germline V gene, CDR1 is SGHTA and CDR2 is FQGNSA. Written as DNA, the CDR3 is TGTGCCATAGGGGGTGGACAGCCCTATGGCTACACCTTC. It specifies CAIGGGQPYGYTF.

The chain recombines TRBV6-6 with TRBJ2-3; a weak D match, TRBD2 (5 bases). CDR3 length: 15 residues. CDR1 is MNHNY, CDR2 SVGAGI, per germline (reference sequence). Trimming left V 6 bases short and J 2 bases short, with 15 bases between. In DNA form, the CDR3 reads TGTGCCAGCAGCCCAACTAGGGTCCCCACAGATACGCAGTATTTT. This translates into CASSPTRVPTDTQYF.

V usage is TRBV5-4 and J usage is TRBJ2-7; possibly TRBD1 for D (5 bases). Trimming stripped 0 bases from V and 0 bases from J, with 7 bases between. This CDR3 is 14 amino acids long. Germline V lookup: CDR1 SGHNT, CDR2 YYREEE (reference sequence). CDR3 bases: TGTGCCAGCAGCTTGGACCAGGGCTCCTACGAGCAGTACTTC. Residues: CASSLDQGSYEQYF.

The rearrangement joins TRBV30 to TRBJ2-1; D perhaps matches TRBD2 (6 bases). Germline V gives CDR1 GTSNPN, CDR2 SVGIG (reference sequence). This CDR3 comprises 13 residues. The V end was cut by 3 bases, the J end by 4 bases, with 10 bases between. The CDR3 nucleotides are TGTGCCTGGAGCCGACTAGGGTACAATGAGCAGTTCTTC. This translates into CAWSRLGYNEQFF.

The CDR3 loop is CASSLFGQLNTEAFF. In nucleotides, the CDR3 is TGTGCCAGCAGCTTATTTGGGCAACTGAACACTGAAGCTTTCTTT. This sequence joins TRBV5-5 and TRBJ1-1; no definite D call. The CDR3 covers 15 residues. Trimming removed 2 bases at V and 0 bases at J, with 11 bases between. From germline, CDR1 is SGHKS and CDR2 YYEKEE (reference sequence).

This chain links TRBV29-1 with TRBJ2-5; the match to TRBD2 covers 9 bases. The germline gives CDR1 SQVTM, CDR2 ANQGSEA. With 4 bases clipped from V and 4 bases from J, the junction kept 4 bases outside the gene matches. The CDR3 length is 13 residues. CDR3 in DNA: TGCAGCGTTGTCTTACTAGCGGGAGAGACCCAGTACTTC. It yields the protein CSVVLLAGETQYF.

The rearrangement uses TRBV18 and TRBJ2-7; D gene unclear. CDR1 is KGHSH, CDR2 LQKENI, per germline. This CDR3 spans 13 amino acids. The V gene lost 2 bases and the J gene lost 4 bases, with 9 bases spanning the gap. The DNA for the CDR3 is TGTGCCAGCTCACCAGGGCACGCTTACGAGCAGTACTTC. It codes for CASSPGHAYEQYF.

This chain links TRBV14 with TRBJ1-1, with D unclear. Trimming took off 6 bases at V and 5 bases at J, with 13 bases between the two ends. The germline V gene has CDR1 SGHDN and CDR2 FVKESK. The CDR3 is made up of 13 amino acids. This CDR3 reads CASRPQAVTEAFF. CDR3 nucleotides: TGTGCCAGCAGACCCCAGGCCGTTACTGAAGCTTTCTTT.

The chain has TRBV5-6 and TRBJ2-3; TRBD2 matches 8 bases. Germline V gene data show CDR1 as SGHDT and CDR2 as YYEEEE. The CDR3 extends over 15 amino acids. Losses at the gene ends were 4 bases for V and 3 bases for J; bases not matched to a gene: 7. The CDR3 loop is CASSREREPTDTQYF. The CDR3, as DNA: TGTGCCAGCAGCCGGGAGCGGGAGCCGACAGATACGCAGTATTTT.

V usage is TRBV12-5 and J usage is TRBJ2-1; maybe TRBD1 (5 bases). Germline V gene sequence: CDR1 LGHNT, CDR2 FRNRAP. Trimming left V 1 base short and J 3 bases short, with 10 bases between. The CDR3 totals 15 residues. CDR3 nucleotides: TGTGCTAGTGGTTTGGGACAGAGCCGCTACAATGAGCAGTTCTTC. Translating gives CASGLGQSRYNEQFF. The entire variable domain, with the rest obtained from reference TRBV12-5 and TRBJ2-1, is as follows: DARVTQTPRHKVTEMGQEVTMRCQPILGHNTVFWYRQTMMQGLELLAYFRNRAPLDDSGMPKDRFSAEMPDATLATLKIQPSEPRDSAVYFCASGLGQSRYNEQFFGPGTRLTVL.

The V call is TRBV9, the J call TRBJ2-7, with 11 bases matching TRBD2. This CDR3 is built from 15 residues. The ends lost 2 bases at V and 3 bases at J; junction bases unmatched: 4. CDR1 is SGDLS and CDR2 is YYNGEE in the germline V gene. The CDR3 coding sequence is TGTGCCAGCAGCGTCGCTAGCGGGAGGAACTACGAGCAGTACTTC. Protein product: CASSVASGRNYEQYF. The whole variable domain, filled in from reference TRBV9 and TRBJ2-7, reads DSGVTQTPKHLITATGQRVTLRCSPRSGDLSVYWYQQSLDQGLQFLIQYYNGEERAKGNILERFSAQQFPDLHSELNLSSLELGDSALYFCASSVASGRNYEQYFGPGTRLTVT.

The chain joins TRBV7-8 to TRBJ1-1; TRBD1 matches 11 bases. Germline loops: CDR1 SGHVS, CDR2 FQNEAQ. The junction had 6 bases not matched to a gene; V was cut back by 5 bases and J by 4 bases. The CDR3 length is 15 residues. The CDR3 protein is CASSEEGQGGTEAFF. The CDR3 DNA follows: TGTGCCAGCAGCGAGGAGGGACAGGGGGGCACTGAAGCTTTCTTT. Drawing the rest from reference TRBV7-8 and TRBJ1-1, the complete variable domain is GAGVSQSPRYKVAKRGQDVALRCDPISGHVSLFWYQQALGQGPEFLTYFQNEAQLDKSGLPSDRFFAERPEGSVSTLKIQRTQQEDSAVYLCASSEEGQGGTEAFFGQGTRLTVV.

The chain combines TRBV19 with TRBJ1-2, with D maybe TRBD1 (5 bases). V lost 9 bases and J lost 0, with 26 bases in between. The CDR3 is made up of 18 amino acids. Germline-derived CDR1 and CDR2 are LNHDA and SQIVND (reference sequence). The CDR3 reads CASVGRGAKGESNYGYTF. The CDR3, as DNA: TGTGCCAGCGTCGGAAGGGGCGCGAAAGGAGAATCTAACTATGGCTACACCTTC.